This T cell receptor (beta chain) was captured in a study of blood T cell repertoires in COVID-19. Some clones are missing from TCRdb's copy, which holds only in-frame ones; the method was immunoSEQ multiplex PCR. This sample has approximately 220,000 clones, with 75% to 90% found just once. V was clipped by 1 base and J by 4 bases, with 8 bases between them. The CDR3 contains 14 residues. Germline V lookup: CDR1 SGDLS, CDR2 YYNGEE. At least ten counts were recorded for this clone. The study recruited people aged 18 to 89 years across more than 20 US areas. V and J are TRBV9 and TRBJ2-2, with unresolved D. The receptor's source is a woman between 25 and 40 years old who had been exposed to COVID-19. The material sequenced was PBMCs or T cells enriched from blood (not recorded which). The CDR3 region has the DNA TGTGCCAGCAGCGTATCAGTCAGCACCGGGGAGCTGTTTTTT. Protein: CASSVSVSTGELFF.